One and the same sample provided the 5 T cell receptor beta chains below, sequenced in a study of identifying expanded T cells in peripheral blood. Sequenced by immunoSEQ multiplex PCR; TCRdb stores in-frame clones only, minus some. The table has about 85,000 clones, 89% seen once. What was sequenced was blood. The receptors stem from a person between 18 and 75 years old in good health.

The genes are TRBV7-2 and TRBJ1-4; tentative D call: TRBD1 (5 bases). CDR1 is SGHTA, CDR2 FQGNSA, per germline. The V and J ends lost 2 bases and 8 bases respectively, with 15 bases between them. CDR3 length: 15 amino acids. CDR3 loop: CASSLQGTSGEKLFF. The DNA of the CDR3 is TGTGCCAGCAGCTTACAGGGAACCTCGGGGGAAAAACTGTTTTTT.

This clone was seen more than once but under ten times. This chain connects TRBV18 to TRBJ1-3, with D possibly being TRBD1 (5 bases). Germline V gene lookup returns CDR1 KGHSH and CDR2 LQKENI. V lost 1 base and J 3 bases, leaving 7 bases between the germline ends. The CDR3 is made up of 14 amino acids. The CDR3: CASSPLDSGNTIYF. CDR3 nucleotides: TGTGCCAGCTCACCACTTGACAGTGGAAACACCATATATTTT.

The chain uses TRBV6-5 and TRBJ2-3, with a tentative D call TRBD2 (5 bases). CDR1 MNHEY and CDR2 SVGAGI come from the germline V gene. The CDR3 runs to 13 residues. Trimming took off 10 bases at V and 1 base at J, with 12 bases between the two ends. Here the CDR3 reads CATRKLGTDTQYF. The CDR3 DNA follows: TGTGCCACCCGAAAACTAGGCACAGATACGCAGTATTTT.

The chain uses TRBV7-9 and TRBJ1-2, with TRBD1 as a possible D gene (5 bases). The CDR3 is 16 amino acids. The ends were cut back, 5 bases at V and 1 base at J, with 17 bases in the middle. The germline V gene encodes CDR1 SEHNR and CDR2 FQNEAQ (reference sequence). CDR3 bases: TGTGCCAGCAGCCGACACAATTCGGGGCTTAACTATGGCTACACCTTC. Its translation is CASSRHNSGLNYGYTF. Full variable domain (missing parts from reference TRBV7-9 and TRBJ1-2): DTGVSQNPRHKITKRGQNVTFRCDPISEHNRLYWYRQTLGQGPEFLTYFQNEAQLEKSRLLSDRFSAERPKGSFSTLEIQRTEQGDSAMYLCASSRHNSGLNYGYTFGSGTRLTVV.

The chain couples TRBV13 to TRBJ2-5; D gene unclear. V was cut by 3 bases and J by 5 bases, with 10 bases left in between. CDR3 length equals 13 residues. Germline V lookup: CDR1 PRHDT, CDR2 FYEKMQ (reference sequence). This chain's CDR3 is CASSFSPGETQYF. In nucleotides, the CDR3 is TGTGCCAGCAGCTTCTCTCCCGGGGAGACCCAGTACTTC.